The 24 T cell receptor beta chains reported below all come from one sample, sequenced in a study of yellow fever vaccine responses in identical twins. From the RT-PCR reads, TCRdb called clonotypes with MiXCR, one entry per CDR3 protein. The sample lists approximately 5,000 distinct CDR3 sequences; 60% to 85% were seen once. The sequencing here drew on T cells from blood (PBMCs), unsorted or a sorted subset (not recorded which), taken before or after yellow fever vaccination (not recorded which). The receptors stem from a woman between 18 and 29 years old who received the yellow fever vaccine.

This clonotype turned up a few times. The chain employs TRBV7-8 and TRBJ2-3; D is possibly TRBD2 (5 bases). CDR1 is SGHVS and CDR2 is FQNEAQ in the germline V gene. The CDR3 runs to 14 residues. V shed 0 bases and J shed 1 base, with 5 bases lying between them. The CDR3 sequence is CASSLASGTDTQYF. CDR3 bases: TGTGCCAGCAGCTTAGCTAGCGGCACAGATACGCAGTATTTT.

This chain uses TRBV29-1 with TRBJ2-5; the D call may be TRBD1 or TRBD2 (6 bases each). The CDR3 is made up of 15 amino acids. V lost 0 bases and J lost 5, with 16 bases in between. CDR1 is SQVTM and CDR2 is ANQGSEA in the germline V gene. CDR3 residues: CSVEDLGGLVETQYF. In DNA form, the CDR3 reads TGCAGCGTTGAAGATCTTGGGGGGCTGGTGGAGACCCAGTACTTC.

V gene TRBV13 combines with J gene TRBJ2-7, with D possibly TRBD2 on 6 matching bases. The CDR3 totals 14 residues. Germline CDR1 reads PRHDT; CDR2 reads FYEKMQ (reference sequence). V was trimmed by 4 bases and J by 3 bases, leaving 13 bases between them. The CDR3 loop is CASSSGTRGYEQYF. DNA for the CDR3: TGTGCCAGCAGCTCCGGGACTCGTGGCTACGAGCAGTACTTC. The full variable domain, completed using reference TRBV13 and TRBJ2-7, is AAGVIQSPRHLIKEKRETATLKCYPIPRHDTVYWYQQGPGQDPQFLISFYEKMQSDKGSIPDRFSAQQFSDYHSELNMSSLELGDSALYFCASSSGTRGYEQYFGPGTRLTVT.

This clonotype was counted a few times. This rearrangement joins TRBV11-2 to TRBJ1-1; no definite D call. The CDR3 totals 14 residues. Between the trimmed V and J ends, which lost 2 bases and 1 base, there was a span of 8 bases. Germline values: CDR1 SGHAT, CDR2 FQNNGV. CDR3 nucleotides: TGTGCCAGCAGCTTATGGTCCGGGAACACTGAAGCTTTCTTT. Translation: CASSLWSGNTEAFF.

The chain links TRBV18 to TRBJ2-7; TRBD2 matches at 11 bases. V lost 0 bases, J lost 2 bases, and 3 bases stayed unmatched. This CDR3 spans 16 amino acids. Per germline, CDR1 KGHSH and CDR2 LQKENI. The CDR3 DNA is TGTGCCAGCTCACCACCGGGACTAGCGGCCGCCTACGAGCAGTACTTC. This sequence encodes CASSPPGLAAAYEQYF.

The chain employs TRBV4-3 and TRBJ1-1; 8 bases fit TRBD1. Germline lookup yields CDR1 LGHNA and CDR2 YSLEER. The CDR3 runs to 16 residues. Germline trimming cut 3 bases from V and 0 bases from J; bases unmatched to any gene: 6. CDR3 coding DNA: TGCGCCAGCAGCCAGAGACAGGGGCCAATGAACACTGAAGCTTTCTTT. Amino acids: CASSQRQGPMNTEAFF.

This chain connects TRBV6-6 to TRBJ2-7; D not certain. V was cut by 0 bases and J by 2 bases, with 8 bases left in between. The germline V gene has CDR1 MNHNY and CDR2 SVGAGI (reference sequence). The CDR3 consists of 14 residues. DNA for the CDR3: TGTGCCAGCAGTTACTCCCCGGCGGCCTACGAGCAGTACTTC. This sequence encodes CASSYSPAAYEQYF.

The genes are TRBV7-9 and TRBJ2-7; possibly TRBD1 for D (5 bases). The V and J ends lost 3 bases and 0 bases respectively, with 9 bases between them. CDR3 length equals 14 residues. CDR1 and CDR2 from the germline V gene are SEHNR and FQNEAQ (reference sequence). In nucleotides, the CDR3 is TGTGCCAGCAGCTTGGACACGATCTCCTACGAGCAGTACTTC. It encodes CASSLDTISYEQYF.

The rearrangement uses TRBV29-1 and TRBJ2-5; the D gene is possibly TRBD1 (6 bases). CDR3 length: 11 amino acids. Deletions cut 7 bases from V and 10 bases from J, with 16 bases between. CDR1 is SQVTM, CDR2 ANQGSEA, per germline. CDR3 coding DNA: TGCAGCGCCAGACAGGCCGTTGGCCAGTACTTC. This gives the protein CSARQAVGQYF.

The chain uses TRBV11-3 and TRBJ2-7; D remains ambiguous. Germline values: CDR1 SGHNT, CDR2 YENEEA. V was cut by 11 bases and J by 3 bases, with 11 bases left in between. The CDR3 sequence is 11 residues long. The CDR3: CAEAASYEQYF. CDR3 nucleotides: TGTGCCGAGGCCGCGAGCTACGAGCAGTACTTC.

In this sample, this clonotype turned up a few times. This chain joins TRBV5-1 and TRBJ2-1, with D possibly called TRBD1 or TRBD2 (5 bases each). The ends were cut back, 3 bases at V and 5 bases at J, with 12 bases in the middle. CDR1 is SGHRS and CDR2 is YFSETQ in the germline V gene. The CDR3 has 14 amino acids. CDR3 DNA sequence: TGCGCCAGCAGCTCCGCCGGGACGAACAATGAGCAGTTCTTC. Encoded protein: CASSSAGTNNEQFF.

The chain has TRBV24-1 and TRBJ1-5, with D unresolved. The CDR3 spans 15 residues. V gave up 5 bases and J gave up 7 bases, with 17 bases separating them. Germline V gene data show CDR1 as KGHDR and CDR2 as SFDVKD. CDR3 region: CATSGIGSPGQPQHF. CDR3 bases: TGTGCCACCAGTGGAATAGGCTCCCCTGGCCAGCCCCAGCATTTT.

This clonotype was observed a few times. CDR3: CASSHLKSSGNTEAFF. CDR3 sequence (DNA): TGCGCCAGCAGCCACCTCAAAAGCTCAGGGAACACTGAAGCTTTCTTT. The rearrangement uses TRBV4-1 and TRBJ1-1, with D unresolved. The ends were cut back, 3 bases at V and 1 base at J, with 15 bases in the middle. This CDR3 is 16 amino acids long. Germline V CDR1 and CDR2: MGHRA, YSYEKL.

In DNA form, the CDR3 reads TGTGCCAGCAGCCCCCGGGACAGGGACAATGAGCAGTTCTTC. Translating it yields CASSPRDRDNEQFF. The rearrangement links TRBV7-6 to TRBJ2-1; the match to TRBD1 covers 9 bases. V trimming: 5 bases; J trimming: 5 bases; junction bases outside the gene matches: 4. The germline gives CDR1 SGHVS, CDR2 FNYEAQ. The CDR3 loop spans 14 amino acids. The full variable domain, rest sourced from reference TRBV7-6 and TRBJ2-1, is GAGVSQSPRYKVTKRGQDVALRCDPISGHVSLYWYRQALGQGPEFLTYFNYEAQQDKSGLPNDRFSAERPEGSISTLTIQRTEQRDSAMYRCASSPRDRDNEQFFGPGTRLTVL.

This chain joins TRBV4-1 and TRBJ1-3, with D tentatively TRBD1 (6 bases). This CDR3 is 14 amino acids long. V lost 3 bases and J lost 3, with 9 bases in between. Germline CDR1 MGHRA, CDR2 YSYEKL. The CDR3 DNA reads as TGCGCCAGCAGCCACCCGACAGGTGGAAACACCATATATTTT. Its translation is CASSHPTGGNTIYF.

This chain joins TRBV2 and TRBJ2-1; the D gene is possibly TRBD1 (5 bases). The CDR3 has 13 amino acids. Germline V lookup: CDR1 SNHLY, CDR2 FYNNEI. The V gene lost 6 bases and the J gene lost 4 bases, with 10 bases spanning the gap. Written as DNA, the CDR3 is TGTGCCAGCAGACTACAGGAATACAATGAGCAGTTCTTC. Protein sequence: CASRLQEYNEQFF.

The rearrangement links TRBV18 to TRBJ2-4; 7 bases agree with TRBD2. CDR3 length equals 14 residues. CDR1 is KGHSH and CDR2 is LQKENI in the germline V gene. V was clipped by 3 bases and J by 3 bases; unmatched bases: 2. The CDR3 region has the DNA TGTGCCAGCTCACCTACTAGCGACAAAAACATTCAGTACTTC. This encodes CASSPTSDKNIQYF. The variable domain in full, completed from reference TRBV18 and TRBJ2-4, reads NAGVMQNPRHLVRRRGQEARLRCSPMKGHSHVYWYRQLPEEGLKFMVYLQKENIIDESGMPKERFSAEFPKEGPSILRIQQVVRGDSAAYFCASSPTSDKNIQYFGAGTRLSVL.

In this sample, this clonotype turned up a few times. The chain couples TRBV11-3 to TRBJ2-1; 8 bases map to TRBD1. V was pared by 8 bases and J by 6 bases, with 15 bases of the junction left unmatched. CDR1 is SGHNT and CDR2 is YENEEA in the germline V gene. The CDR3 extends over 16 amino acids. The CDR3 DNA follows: TGTGCCAGCCTAAGCACGCGACAGGGGCATCTCAATGAGCAGTTCTTC. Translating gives CASLSTRQGHLNEQFF.

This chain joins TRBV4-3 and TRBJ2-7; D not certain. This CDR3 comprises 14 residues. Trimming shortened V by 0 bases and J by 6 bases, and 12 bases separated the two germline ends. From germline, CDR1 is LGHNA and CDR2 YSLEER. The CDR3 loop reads CASSQDSSQREQYF. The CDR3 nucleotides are TGCGCCAGCAGCCAAGATTCAAGCCAACGCGAGCAGTACTTC.

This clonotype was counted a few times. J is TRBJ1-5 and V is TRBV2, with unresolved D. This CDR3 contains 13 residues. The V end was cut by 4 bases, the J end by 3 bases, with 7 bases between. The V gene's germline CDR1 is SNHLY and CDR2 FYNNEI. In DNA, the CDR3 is TGTGCCAGCAGTGGGCAGGTCAATCAGCCCCAGCATTTT. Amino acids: CASSGQVNQPQHF.

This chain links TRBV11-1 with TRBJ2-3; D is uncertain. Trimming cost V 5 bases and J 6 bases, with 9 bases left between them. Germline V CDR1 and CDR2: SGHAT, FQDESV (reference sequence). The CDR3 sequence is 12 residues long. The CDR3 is CASSPTGDTQYF. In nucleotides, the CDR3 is TGTGCCAGCAGCCCCACCGGGGATACGCAGTATTTT. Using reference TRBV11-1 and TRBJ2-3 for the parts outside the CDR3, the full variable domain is EAEVAQSPRYKITEKSQAVAFWCDPISGHATLYWYRQILGQGPELLVQFQDESVVDDSQLPKDRFSAERLKGVDSTLKIQPAELGDSAMYLCASSPTGDTQYFGPGTRLTVL.

The CDR3 DNA reads TGTGCCAGTAGTCCGGACAGGAGCAATCAGCCCCAGCATTTT. It codes for CASSPDRSNQPQHF. V is TRBV19 and J is TRBJ1-5, with 7 bases lining up with TRBD1. The V and J ends lost 5 bases and 1 base, in that order; junction bases with no gene match: 2. Germline CDR1 LNHDA, CDR2 SQIVND (reference sequence). There are 14 residues in the CDR3.

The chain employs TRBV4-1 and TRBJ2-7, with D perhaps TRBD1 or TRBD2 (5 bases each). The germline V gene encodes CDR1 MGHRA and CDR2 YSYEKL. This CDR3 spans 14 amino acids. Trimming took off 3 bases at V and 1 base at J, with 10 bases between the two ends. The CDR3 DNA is TGCGCCAGCAGCCAGGGGACCCCTTCCTACGAGCAGTACTTC. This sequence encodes CASSQGTPSYEQYF.

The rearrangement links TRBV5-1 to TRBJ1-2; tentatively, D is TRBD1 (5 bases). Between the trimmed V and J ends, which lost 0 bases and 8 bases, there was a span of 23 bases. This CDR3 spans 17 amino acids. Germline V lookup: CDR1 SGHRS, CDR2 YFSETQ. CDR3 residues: CASSLGPGGGSPSGYTF. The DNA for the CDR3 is TGCGCCAGCAGCTTGGGGCCCGGGGGAGGCTCCCCCTCCGGCTACACCTTC.